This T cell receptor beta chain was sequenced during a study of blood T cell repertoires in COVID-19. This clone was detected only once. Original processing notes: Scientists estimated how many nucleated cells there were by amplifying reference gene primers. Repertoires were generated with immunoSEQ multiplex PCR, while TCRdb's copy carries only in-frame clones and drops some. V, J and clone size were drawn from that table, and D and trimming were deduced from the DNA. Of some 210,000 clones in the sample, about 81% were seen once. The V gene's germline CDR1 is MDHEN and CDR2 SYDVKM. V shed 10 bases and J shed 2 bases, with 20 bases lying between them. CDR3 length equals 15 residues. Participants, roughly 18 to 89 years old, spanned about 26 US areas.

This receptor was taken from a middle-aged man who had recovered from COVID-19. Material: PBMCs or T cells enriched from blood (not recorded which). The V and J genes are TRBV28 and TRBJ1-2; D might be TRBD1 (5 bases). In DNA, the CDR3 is TGTGCCACCTTGGTTGTTCGGGGGAGAAACTATGGCTACACCTTC. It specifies CATLVVRGRNYGYTF.